These 10 T cell receptor beta chains were sequenced from one sample in a study of cytomegalovirus exposure and HLA in healthy donors. Both 60 Vbeta primers and 13 Jbeta primers went into the PCR. Assay used: immunoSEQ multiplex PCR; TCRdb lists only in-frame clones, some missing. The sample has roughly 220,000 clones, roughly three quarters seen once; the top ten hold 1.5% to 2%. The sequenced material came from PBMCs. These receptor sequences come from a man aged 50-60 years in good health and CMV-seronegative.

The chain employs TRBV7-8 and TRBJ2-7; no clear D gene. The length of the CDR3 is 15 residues. Germline-derived CDR1 and CDR2 are SGHVS and FQNEAQ. Trimming took 1 base from V and 2 from J, leaving 12 bases between them. CDR3 in DNA: TGTGCCAGCAGCTTAGAGGCAGACACCACCTACGAGCAGTACTTC. Encoded protein: CASSLEADTTYEQYF. The full variable domain, rest sourced from reference TRBV7-8 and TRBJ2-7, is GAGVSQSPRYKVAKRGQDVALRCDPISGHVSLFWYQQALGQGPEFLTYFQNEAQLDKSGLPSDRFFAERPEGSVSTLKIQRTQQEDSAVYLCASSLEADTTYEQYFGPGTRLTVT.

As concerns this clone: This same CDR3 is encoded by further DNA sequences in the sample. V gene TRBV5-1 combines with J gene TRBJ1-1; 9 nucleotides agree with TRBD1. This CDR3 comprises 14 residues. The V and J ends lost 4 bases and 2 bases, in that order; junction bases with no gene match: 3. The germline CDR1 and CDR2 sequences are SGHRS and YFSETQ. The CDR3 reads CASSRTGGNTEAFF. Written as DNA, the CDR3 is TGCGCCAGCAGCCGCACAGGGGGCAACACTGAAGCTTTCTTT.

The V and J genes are TRBV4-1 and TRBJ2-7; D perhaps matches TRBD1 (5 bases). Germline CDR1 and CDR2: MGHRA and YSYEKL. The CDR3 extends over 13 amino acids. Trimming left V 3 bases short and J 6 bases short, with 12 bases between. The CDR3 DNA reads as TGCGCCAGCAGCCATGTCAGGGCTCGCGAGCAGTACTTC. Protein: CASSHVRAREQYF.

V usage is TRBV15 and J usage is TRBJ1-2, with 8 positions matching TRBD1. The CDR3 loop spans 13 amino acids. Germline loops: CDR1 LNHNV, CDR2 YYDKDF (reference sequence). With V trimmed by 4 bases and J by 4 bases, 2 bases remained unmatched. CDR3 DNA: TGTGCCACCAGCAACAGGGGGGTCTATGGCTACACCTTC. Amino acids: CATSNRGVYGYTF.

This sequence joins TRBV7-9 and TRBJ2-7; TRBD1 matches at 7 bases. Trimming cost V 5 bases and J 2 bases; bases outside gene matches: 3. CDR3 size: 13 residues. The germline CDR1 and CDR2 sequences are SEHNR and FQNEAQ (reference sequence). CDR3 sequence (DNA): TGTGCCAGCAGCCACAGGGGTGCCTACGAGCAGTACTTC. This translates into CASSHRGAYEQYF.

This sequence joins TRBV6-6 and TRBJ2-7; 7 bases line up with TRBD1. This CDR3 has 14 amino acids. Germline CDR1 and CDR2: MNHNY and SVGAGI (reference sequence). J was trimmed by 3 bases and V by 5 bases; bases with no gene match: 7. In DNA, the CDR3 is TGTGCCAGCAGTATCACAGGGGACATCTACGAGCAGTACTTC. Translation gives CASSITGDIYEQYF.

The chain is built from TRBV2 and TRBJ2-7; 9 bases are shared with TRBD1. Looked up from germline, CDR1 is SNHLY and CDR2 is FYNNEI. This CDR3 has 12 amino acids. Trimming at V came to 7 bases and at J to 7 bases, leaving 5 bases not matched to a gene. CDR3 sequence: CASTRTGEEQYF. The CDR3 DNA reads as TGTGCCAGCACCAGGACAGGGGAGGAGCAGTACTTC. The full variable domain, in which reference TRBV2 and TRBJ2-7 provide the parts outside the CDR3, is EPEVTQTPSHQVTQMGQEVILRCVPISNHLYFYWYRQILGQKVEFLVSFYNNEISEKSEIFDDQFSVERPDGSNFTLKIRSTKLEDSAMYFCASTRTGEEQYFGPGTRLTVT.

This rearrangement joins TRBV30 to TRBJ2-7, with D possibly being TRBD2 (5 bases). V shed 2 bases and J shed 0 bases, with 17 bases lying between them. Germline loops: CDR1 GTSNPN, CDR2 SVGIG (reference sequence). This CDR3 contains 16 residues. DNA of the CDR3: TGTGCCTGGAGTCTACCTAGCTGGAGCCCCTCCTACGAGCAGTACTTC. Protein product: CAWSLPSWSPSYEQYF.

The chain employs TRBV7-3 and TRBJ1-1; D possibly corresponds to TRBD1 (5 bases). Trimming stripped 5 bases from V and 0 bases from J, with 7 bases between. From germline, CDR1 is SGHTA and CDR2 FQGTGA. This CDR3 has 13 residues. The CDR3 DNA follows: TGTGCCAGCAGCAAACAGGTGAACACTGAAGCTTTCTTT. Its protein is CASSKQVNTEAFF. The full variable domain, its missing parts supplied by reference TRBV7-3 and TRBJ1-1, is GAGVSQTPSNKVTEKGKYVELRCDPISGHTALYWYRQSLGQGPEFLIYFQGTGAADDSGLPNDRFFAVRPEGSVSTLKIQRTERGDSAVYLCASSKQVNTEAFFGQGTRLTVV.

V and J are TRBV6-5 and TRBJ2-1; perhaps TRBD1 as D (6 bases). The CDR3 loop spans 15 amino acids. V gave up 2 bases and J gave up 0 bases, with 8 bases separating them. Germline CDR1 is MNHEY and CDR2 is SVGAGI. The CDR3, as DNA: TGTGCCAGCAGTTACGGGGGCTACTCCTACAATGAGCAGTTCTTC. Protein: CASSYGGYSYNEQFF.